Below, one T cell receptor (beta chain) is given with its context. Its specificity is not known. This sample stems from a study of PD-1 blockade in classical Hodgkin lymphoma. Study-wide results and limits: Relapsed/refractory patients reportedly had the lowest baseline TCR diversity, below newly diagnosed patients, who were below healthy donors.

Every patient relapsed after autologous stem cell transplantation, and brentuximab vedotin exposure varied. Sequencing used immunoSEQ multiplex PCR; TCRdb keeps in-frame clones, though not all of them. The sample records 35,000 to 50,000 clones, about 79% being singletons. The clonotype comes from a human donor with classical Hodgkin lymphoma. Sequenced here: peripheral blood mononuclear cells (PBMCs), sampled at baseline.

Written as DNA, the CDR3 is TGTGCCAGCAGTTTTTGGACGACGAACACCGGGGAGCTGTTTTTT. Translating gives CASSFWTTNTGELFF. The chain uses TRBV27 and TRBJ2-2; D not resolved. V was pared by 3 bases and J by 0 bases, with 8 bases between. The CDR3 sequence is 15 residues long. The germline V gene encodes CDR1 MNHEY and CDR2 SMNVEV (reference sequence).